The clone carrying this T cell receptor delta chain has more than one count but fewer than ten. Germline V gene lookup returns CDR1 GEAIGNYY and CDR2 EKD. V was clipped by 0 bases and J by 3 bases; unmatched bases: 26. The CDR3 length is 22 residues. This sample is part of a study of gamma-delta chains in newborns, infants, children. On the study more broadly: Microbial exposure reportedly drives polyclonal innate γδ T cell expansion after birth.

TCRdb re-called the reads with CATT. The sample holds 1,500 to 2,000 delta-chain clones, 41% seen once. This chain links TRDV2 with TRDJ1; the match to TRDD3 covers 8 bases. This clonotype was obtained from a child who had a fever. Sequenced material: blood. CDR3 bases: TGTGCCTGTGACACCGTTGAGGGGGCGAACCCGGGGGATAGGTTACGCCCCGATAAACTCATCTTT. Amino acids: CACDTVEGANPGDRLRPDKLIF.